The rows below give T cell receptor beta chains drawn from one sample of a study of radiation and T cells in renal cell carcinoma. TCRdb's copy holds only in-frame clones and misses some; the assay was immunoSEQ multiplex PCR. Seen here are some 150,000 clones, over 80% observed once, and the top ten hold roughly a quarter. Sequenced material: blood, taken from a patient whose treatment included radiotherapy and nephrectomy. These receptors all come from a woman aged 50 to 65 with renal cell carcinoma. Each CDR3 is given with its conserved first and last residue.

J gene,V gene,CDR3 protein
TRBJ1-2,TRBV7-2,CASSPTGVNYGYTF
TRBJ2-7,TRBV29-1,CSVELDRGREYF
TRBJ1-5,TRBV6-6,CASSPPGQGNQPQHF
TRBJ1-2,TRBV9,CASSVAETAYGYTF
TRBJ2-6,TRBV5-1,CASSLTSGSMGANVLTF
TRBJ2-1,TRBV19,CASSAPGAGNEQFF
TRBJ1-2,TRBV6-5,CASSYSTGIGSYGYTF
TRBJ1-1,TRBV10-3,CAIMDGRMNTEAFF
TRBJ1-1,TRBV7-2,CASSAGVLTEAFF
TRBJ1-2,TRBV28,CASSPGDRRRYTF
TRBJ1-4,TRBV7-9,CASSHNEKLFF
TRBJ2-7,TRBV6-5,CASSSFTPGRYEQYF
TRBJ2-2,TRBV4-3,CASSQADGELFF
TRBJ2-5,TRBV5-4,CASSLPRQGRETQYF
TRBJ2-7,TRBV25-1,CASSGQGGHEQYF
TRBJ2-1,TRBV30,CAWGPGLHQDNEQFF
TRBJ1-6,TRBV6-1,CASSESSTGSNSPLHF
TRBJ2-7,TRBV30,CAWSRDNPLEQYF
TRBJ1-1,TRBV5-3,CARSLMALGVNTEAFF
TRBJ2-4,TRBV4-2,CASSLGLAENIQYF
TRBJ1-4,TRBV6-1,CASSAGQGSGEKLFF
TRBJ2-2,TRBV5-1,CASSLDPQGTGELFF
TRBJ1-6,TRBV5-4,CASSLGGTAFNSPLHF
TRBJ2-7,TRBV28,CASSLNGNEQYF
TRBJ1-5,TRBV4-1,CASSLDGGKQPQHF
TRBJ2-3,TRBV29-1,CSVPGQGTDTQYF
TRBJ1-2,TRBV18,CASSPTETNYGYTF
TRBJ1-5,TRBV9,CASSVSQPQHF
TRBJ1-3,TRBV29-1,CSVVGGLGNTIYF
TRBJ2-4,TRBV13,CASSPRGGGVAKNIQYF
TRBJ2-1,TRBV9,CASSADSARIEQFF
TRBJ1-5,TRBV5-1,CASSIMDSTNQPQHF
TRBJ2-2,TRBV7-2,CASSSEEAGGLNTGELFF
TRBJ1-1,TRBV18,CASSPRGETEAFF
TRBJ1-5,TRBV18,CASSPTGQSLNQPQHF
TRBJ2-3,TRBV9,CASSVEGGAITDTQYF
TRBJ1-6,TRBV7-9,CASSLSHSNSPLHF
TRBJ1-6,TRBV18,CASSPRGGFEVSPLHF
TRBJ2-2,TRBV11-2,CASSLDRLAGELFF
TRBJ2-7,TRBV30,CACWTGGYYEQYF
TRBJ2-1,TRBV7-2,CASSLARGNEQFF
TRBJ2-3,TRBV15,CATSREVADSSTDTQYF
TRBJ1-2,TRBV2,CASTQGRIYGYTF
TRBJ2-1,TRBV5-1,CASSLVYNSYNEQFF
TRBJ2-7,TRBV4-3,CASSQEGGYEQYF
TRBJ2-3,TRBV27,CASSRTSGTGTDTQYF
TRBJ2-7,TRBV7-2,CASSLGSGLYEQYF
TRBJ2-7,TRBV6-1,CASSVGHPYEQYF
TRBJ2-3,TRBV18,CASSPTIRRTDTQYF
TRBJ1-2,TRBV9,CASSSLTYGYTF
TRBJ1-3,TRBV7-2,CASSLGGRGNTIYF
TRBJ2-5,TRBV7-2,CASSLDRQGGETQYF
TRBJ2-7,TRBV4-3,CASSQDVTGGIEQYF
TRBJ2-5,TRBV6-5,CASSPGLAEETQYF
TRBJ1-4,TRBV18,CASSPPGGSVNEKLFF
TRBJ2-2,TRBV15,CATSRDQGSELGTGELFF
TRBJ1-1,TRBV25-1,CASSVAGVTEAFF